Following are 24 T cell receptor beta chains from one sample sequenced in a study of T cells after posttransplantation cyclophosphamide. The table came from immunoSEQ multiplex PCR; TCRdb's copy has only in-frame clones and leaves some out. The sample presents about 34,000 clones, none singletons. Sequenced: PBMCs. These receptors were obtained from a woman aged 50 to 60 in good health and a related stem cell transplant donor.

This clone was seen repeatedly, ten times or more. The gene calls are TRBV5-1 and TRBJ1-1; tentative D call: TRBD1 (5 bases). CDR1 is SGHRS, CDR2 YFSETQ, per germline. CDR3 length: 12 amino acids. V shed 2 bases and J shed 7 bases, with 9 bases lying between them. DNA of the CDR3: TGCGCCAGCAGCTTAGACAGACTTGAAGCTTTCTTT. This encodes CASSLDRLEAFF.

This clone was recorded at least ten times. The chain links TRBV7-8 to TRBJ1-2; TRBD1 is a possible D gene (6 bases). Germline V gene data show CDR1 as SGHVS and CDR2 as FQNEAQ. This CDR3 is 13 amino acids long. Trimming pared 6 bases from V and 8 bases from J, leaving 16 bases between. The CDR3, as DNA: TGTGCCAGCAGTTCCTACAGGGTTGGCGGCTACACCTTC. Its translation is CASSSYRVGGYTF. Supplemented by reference TRBV7-8 and TRBJ1-2, the full variable domain reads GAGVSQSPRYKVAKRGQDVALRCDPISGHVSLFWYQQALGQGPEFLTYFQNEAQLDKSGLPSDRFFAERPEGSVSTLKIQRTQQEDSAVYLCASSSYRVGGYTFGSGTRLTVV.

This clone appeared many times. This rearrangement joins TRBV12-3 or TRBV12-4 to TRBJ1-4; 7 bases agree with TRBD1. The CDR3 extends over 14 amino acids. Losses at the gene ends were 8 bases for V and 6 bases for J; bases not matched to a gene: 9. CDR3 sequence reads: CASGPDRAYEKLFF. The CDR3 DNA sequence: TGTGCCAGCGGCCCAGACAGGGCCTATGAAAAACTGTTTTTT.

This clone came up many times. J is TRBJ1-1 and V is TRBV4-2; D ambiguous. The germline V and J ends were trimmed by 0 bases and 1 base, with 6 bases remaining between them. This CDR3 contains 14 residues. Germline-derived CDR1 and CDR2 are LGHNA and YNFKEQ. The CDR3 is CASSQDLGNTEAFF. The CDR3 DNA sequence: TGTGCCAGCAGCCAAGACCTCGGGAACACTGAAGCTTTCTTT.

This clone showed up many times. The chain employs TRBV11-2 and TRBJ2-1; D perhaps matches TRBD1 (6 bases). The V and J ends lost 5 bases and 8 bases respectively, with 16 bases between them. Per the germline V gene, CDR1 is SGHAT and CDR2 is FQNNGV. The CDR3 consists of 14 residues. CDR3 amino acids: CASSPGQPGDEQFF. In DNA, the CDR3 is TGTGCCAGCAGCCCAGGACAGCCTGGGGATGAGCAGTTCTTC. Full variable domain (rest looked up from reference TRBV11-2 and TRBJ2-1): EAGVAQSPRYKIIEKRQSVAFWCNPISGHATLYWYQQILGQGPKLLIQFQNNGVVDDSQLPKDRFSAERLKGVDSTLKIQPAKLEDSAVYLCASSPGQPGDEQFFGPGTRLTVL.

The J gene is TRBJ2-3, the V gene TRBV6-2 or TRBV6-3; D is possibly TRBD2 (5 bases). This CDR3 spans 17 amino acids. Germline assignment: CDR1 MNHEY and CDR2 SVGEGT. V lost 7 bases, J lost 0 bases, and 20 bases lay in between. The CDR3 nucleotides read TGTGCCAGCACCCGATCGGGGTTCTACGGGAGCACAGATACGCAGTATTTT. Its protein is CASTRSGFYGSTDTQYF.

This clone was detected many times. The rearrangement joins TRBV10-3 to TRBJ2-6, with 7 nucleotides matching TRBD1. This CDR3 is 16 amino acids long. Unmatched junction bases numbered 8, after V lost 7 bases and J lost 2 bases. Per the germline V gene, CDR1 is ENHRY and CDR2 is SYGVKD. CDR3 residues: CAITRQGRAGANVLTF. Here the CDR3 DNA reads TGTGCCATCACTCGACAGGGTAGAGCTGGGGCCAACGTCCTGACTTTC.

This clone has a count of ten or more. The chain combines TRBV7-3 with TRBJ2-1; 10 nucleotides align to TRBD2. Trimming cost V 5 bases and J 6 bases; bases outside gene matches: 16. The CDR3 contains 18 residues. Germline CDR1 is SGHTA and CDR2 is FQGTGA. The CDR3 loop reads CASSPAWGLAGAGNEQFF. The CDR3 DNA is TGTGCCAGCAGCCCAGCCTGGGGTCTAGCGGGAGCCGGCAATGAGCAGTTCTTC. Using reference TRBV7-3 and TRBJ2-1 for the parts outside the CDR3, the full variable domain is GAGVSQTPSNKVTEKGKYVELRCDPISGHTALYWYRQSLGQGPEFLIYFQGTGAADDSGLPNDRFFAVRPEGSVSTLKIQRTERGDSAVYLCASSPAWGLAGAGNEQFFGPGTRLTVL.

This clone has at least ten counts. The chain employs TRBV5-1 and TRBJ1-2; 7 bases agree with TRBD1. The V gene end was trimmed by 4 bases and the J gene end by 3 bases; junction bases not matched to a gene: 3. The CDR3 is made up of 13 amino acids. Per germline, CDR1 SGHRS and CDR2 YFSETQ. CDR3 sequence: CASSPTGDYGYTF. CDR3 DNA sequence: TGCGCCAGCAGCCCTACAGGGGACTATGGCTACACCTTC.

This clone was counted a few times. J is TRBJ1-3 and V is TRBV12-3 or TRBV12-4; D might be TRBD1 (5 bases). The V and J ends lost 3 bases and 2 bases respectively, with 8 bases between them. The CDR3 consists of 14 residues. CDR3 residues: CASSFVRAGNTIYF. CDR3 sequence (DNA): TGTGCCAGCAGTTTCGTCAGGGCTGGAAACACCATATATTTT.

This clone showed up many times. The chain links TRBV7-3 to TRBJ2-7, with 8 bases that match TRBD1. Germline V gives CDR1 SGHTA, CDR2 FQGTGA. Trimming removed 4 bases from V and 3 bases from J; junction bases left unmatched: 8. The CDR3 contains 15 residues. CDR3: CASSSTGTGSYEQYF. Here the CDR3 DNA reads TGTGCCAGCAGCTCGACAGGGACAGGCAGCTACGAGCAGTACTTC.

The rearrangement uses TRBV30 and TRBJ2-3; TRBD2 agrees at 9 bases. Germline trimming cut 1 base from V and 3 bases from J; bases unmatched to any gene: 2. Germline CDR1 and CDR2: GTSNPN and SVGIG (reference sequence). There are 14 residues in the CDR3. Here the CDR3 reads CAWSGGLATDTQYF. The CDR3 nucleotides are TGTGCCTGGAGTGGGGGACTAGCAACAGATACGCAGTATTTT. The whole variable domain, filled in from reference TRBV30 and TRBJ2-3, reads SQTIHQWPATLVQPVGSPLSLECTVEGTSNPNLYWYRQAAGRGLQLLFYSVGIGQISSEVPQNLSASRPQDRQFILSSKKLLLSDSGFYLCAWSGGLATDTQYFGPGTRLTVL.

This clone was found a few times. The chain couples TRBV6-2 or TRBV6-3 to TRBJ2-3; a weak D match, TRBD2 (6 bases). Germline values: CDR1 MNHEY, CDR2 SVGEGT. This CDR3 has 15 residues. V shed 4 bases and J shed 2 bases, with 13 bases lying between them. The CDR3 loop reads CASSSRAGPTDTQYF. The CDR3 bases are TGTGCCAGCAGTTCGAGAGCGGGCCCCACAGATACGCAGTATTTT.

This clone was observed a few times. The genes are TRBV30 and TRBJ2-5; 10 nucleotides align to TRBD1. The better agreement between TRBJ2-7 and the DNA end casts doubt on the J call. The germline V gene encodes CDR1 GTSNPN and CDR2 SVGIG (reference sequence). This CDR3 contains 14 residues. CDR3 nucleotide sequence: TGTGCCCAGGATCCTGGACAGGGGGACTACGAGCAGTACTTC. This translates into CAQDPGQGDYEQYF.

In its sample, this clone was seen a few times. The J gene is TRBJ2-1, the V gene TRBV4-1; TRBD2 matches 11 bases. With 9 bases clipped from V and 10 bases from J, the junction kept 17 bases outside the gene matches. Per the germline V gene, CDR1 is MGHRA and CDR2 is YSYEKL. This CDR3 is built from 16 residues. The CDR3 reads CASRHNSGRAVGEQFF. Here the CDR3 DNA reads TGCGCCAGTCGCCACAATAGCGGGAGGGCTGTGGGCGAGCAGTTCTTC.

This clone was seen ten or more times. The V call is TRBV6-6, the J call TRBJ2-2, with TRBD2 matching over 8 bases. Germline lookup yields CDR1 MNHNY and CDR2 SVGAGI (reference sequence). V lost 4 bases and J lost 5; bases outside the gene matches: 6. The CDR3 spans 15 residues. CDR3 in amino acids: CASSFRGGRTGELFF. The CDR3 DNA reads TGTGCCAGCAGTTTCCGGGGGGGAAGGACCGGGGAGCTGTTTTTT.

There are a few counts of this clone. The J gene is TRBJ2-3, the V gene TRBV9, with TRBD2 matching 8 bases. In germline, CDR1 is SGDLS, CDR2 YYNGEE. With 7 bases clipped from V and 4 bases from J, the junction kept 11 bases outside the gene matches. This CDR3 is 15 amino acids long. For the CDR3, the DNA is TGTGCCAGCCACACTAGCGGAAATAGGGCAGATACGCAGTATTTT. As protein: CASHTSGNRADTQYF. The whole variable domain, remainder taken from reference TRBV9 and TRBJ2-3, is DSGVTQTPKHLITATGQRVTLRCSPRSGDLSVYWYQQSLDQGLQFLIQYYNGEERAKGNILERFSAQQFPDLHSELNLSSLELGDSALYFCASHTSGNRADTQYFGPGTRLTVL.

The sample holds a few counts of this clone. The rearrangement uses TRBV11-3 and TRBJ2-5, with a weak D call TRBD2 (6 bases). This CDR3 contains 14 residues. Germline V lookup: CDR1 SGHNT, CDR2 YENEEA. V gave up 8 bases and J gave up 7 bases, with 20 bases separating them. CDR3 in amino acids: CASAETLRGPTQYF. In nucleotides, the CDR3 is TGTGCCAGCGCAGAGACATTGCGGGGCCCGACCCAGTACTTC.

This clone was counted at least ten times. This chain uses TRBV10-2 with TRBJ1-4; D is possibly TRBD1 (5 bases). CDR3 size: 13 residues. Germline V gene lookup returns CDR1 WSHSY and CDR2 SAAADI. V was shortened by 4 bases and J by 8 bases, with 11 bases between the two germline ends. The CDR3 nucleotides read TGCGCCAGCAGTGCCGGGGGAGGAGAAAAACTGTTTTTT. This encodes CASSAGGGEKLFF.

The table lists this clone with many counts. The rearrangement uses TRBV7-3 and TRBJ2-1; D is possibly TRBD1 or TRBD2 (5 bases each). V lost 5 bases, J lost 1 base, and 6 bases lay in between. CDR1 is SGHTA and CDR2 is FQGTGA in the germline V gene. This CDR3 has 13 residues. This CDR3 reads CASSEGSYNEQFF. The CDR3, as DNA: TGTGCCAGCAGCGAGGGGTCCTACAATGAGCAGTTCTTC.

At least ten counts were recorded for this clone. The V and J genes are TRBV4-1 and TRBJ2-2; 10 bases agree with TRBD2. From germline, CDR1 is MGHRA and CDR2 YSYEKL. The CDR3 spans 17 residues. V shed 0 bases and J 6 bases; nucleotides not matched to a gene: 7. CDR3 in amino acids: CASSQDHSGRSPGELFF. CDR3 DNA: TGCGCCAGCAGCCAAGATCATAGCGGGAGGTCCCCCGGGGAGCTGTTTTTT.

This clone was seen more than once but under ten times. The chain recombines TRBV4-2 with TRBJ2-5, with 7 bases identical to TRBD1. With 0 bases clipped from V and 5 bases from J, the junction kept 18 bases outside the gene matches. CDR1 LGHNA and CDR2 YNFKEQ come from the germline V gene. This CDR3 spans 19 amino acids. CDR3 sequence: CASSQDYDRDGTSAETQYF. The DNA of the CDR3 is TGTGCCAGCAGCCAAGATTATGACAGGGACGGGACAAGTGCGGAGACCCAGTACTTC.

This clone showed up many times. This chain uses TRBV6-1 with TRBJ2-7, with 7 bases lining up with TRBD1. V trimming: 4 bases; J trimming: 4 bases; junction bases outside the gene matches: 10. The CDR3 loop spans 15 amino acids. The germline V gene encodes CDR1 MNHNS and CDR2 SASEGT. CDR3 sequence: CASSGQRGLWYEQYF. Written as DNA, the CDR3 is TGTGCCAGCAGTGGACAGAGGGGGCTTTGGTACGAGCAGTACTTC.

In its sample, this clone was seen many times. The chain carries TRBV2 and TRBJ1-2; no firm D call. This CDR3 has 11 amino acids. Trimming removed 7 bases at V and 7 bases at J, with 10 bases between. Per germline, CDR1 SNHLY and CDR2 FYNNEI. CDR3 residues: CASINFRGYTF. The CDR3 DNA reads TGTGCCAGCATAAATTTCCGTGGCTACACCTTC.